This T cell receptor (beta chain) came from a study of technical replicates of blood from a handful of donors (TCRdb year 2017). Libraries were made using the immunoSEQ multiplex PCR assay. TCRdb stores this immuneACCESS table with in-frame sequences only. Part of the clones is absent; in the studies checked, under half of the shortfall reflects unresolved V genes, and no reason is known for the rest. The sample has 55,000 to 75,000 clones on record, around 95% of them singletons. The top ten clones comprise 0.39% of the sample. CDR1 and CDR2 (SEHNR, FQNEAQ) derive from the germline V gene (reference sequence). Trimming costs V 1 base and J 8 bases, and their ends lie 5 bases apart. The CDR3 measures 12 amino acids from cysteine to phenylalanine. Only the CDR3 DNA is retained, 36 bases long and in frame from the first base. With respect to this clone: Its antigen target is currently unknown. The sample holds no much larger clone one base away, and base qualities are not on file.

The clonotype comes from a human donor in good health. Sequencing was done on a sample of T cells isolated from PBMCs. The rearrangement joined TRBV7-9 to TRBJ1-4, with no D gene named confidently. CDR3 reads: CASSLGVEKLFF. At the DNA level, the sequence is TGTGCCAGCAGCTTAGGCGTGGAAAAACTGTTTTTT.